This T cell receptor (beta chain) was recovered during a study of CD8 T cells in Susac syndrome. This CDR3 spans 13 amino acids. Germline loops: CDR1 MNHEY, CDR2 SVGEGT. Trimming took 7 bases from V and 3 from J, leaving 10 bases between them. TCR beta sequences were obtained from blood CD8+ and CD4+ T cells. Negative magnetic isolation gave CD8+ and CD4+ cells; FACS enriched CD8+ TEMRA. An amount of RNA that ranged from 0.5 to 1 ug was reverse transcribed with random hexamers. It was immunoSEQ multiplex PCR that amplified TCR beta CDR3 across 54 Vbeta and 13 Jbeta. TCRdb passed the immunoSEQ multiplex PCR reads through MiXCR, listing each CDR3 protein once. The sample has some 300,000 distinct CDR3 sequences; almost 85% are singletons.

The V and J genes are TRBV6-2 or TRBV6-3 and TRBJ2-1, with no clear D. The sample was CD8+ T cells from PBMCs. The sequence derives from a human donor with multiple sclerosis. The CDR3 nucleotides are TGTGCCAGCACCCTTGGGATCTACAATGAGCAGTTCTTC. Translating it yields CASTLGIYNEQFF.